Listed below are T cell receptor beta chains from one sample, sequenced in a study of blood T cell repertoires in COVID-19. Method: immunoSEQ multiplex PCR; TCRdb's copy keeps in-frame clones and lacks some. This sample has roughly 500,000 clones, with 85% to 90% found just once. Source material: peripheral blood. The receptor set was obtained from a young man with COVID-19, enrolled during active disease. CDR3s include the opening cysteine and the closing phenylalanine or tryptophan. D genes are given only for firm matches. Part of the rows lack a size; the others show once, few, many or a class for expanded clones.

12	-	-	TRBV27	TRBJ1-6	TGTGCCAGCAGTTTACGTAATTCACCCCTCCACTTT	CASSLRNSPLHF
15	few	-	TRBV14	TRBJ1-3	TGTGCCAGCAGCCAGGTTCGGGGGTCTGGAAACACCATATATTTT	CASSQVRGSGNTIYF
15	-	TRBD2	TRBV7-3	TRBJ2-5	TGTGCCAGCAGCTTCTACTCGGGGGGGCAAGAGACCCAGTACTTC	CASSFYSGGQETQYF
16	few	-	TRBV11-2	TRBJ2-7	TGTGCCAGCAGCTTAGTTTTCAGCAGGGGCCCCTACGAGCAGTACTTC	CASSLVFSRGPYEQYF
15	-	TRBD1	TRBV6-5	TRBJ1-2	TGTGCCAGCAGCGTCCGGGACAGGGGTAACTATGGCTACACCTTC	CASSVRDRGNYGYTF
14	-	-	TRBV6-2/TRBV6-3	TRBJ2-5	TGTGCCAGCAGTGGCAGGGGCTCAGGGGAGACCCAGTACTTC	CASSGRGSGETQYF
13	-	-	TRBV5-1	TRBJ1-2	TGCGCCAGCAGCTTCGACAGTGACTATGGCTACACCTTC	CASSFDSDYGYTF
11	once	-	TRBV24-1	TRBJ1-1	TGTGCCACCTGTCGCACAGGGAGAGCTTTCTTT	CATCRTGRAFF
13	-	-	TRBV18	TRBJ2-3	TGTGCCAGCTCACCCAGGGCCGCAGATACGCAGTATTTT	CASSPRAADTQYF
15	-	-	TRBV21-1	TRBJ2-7	TGTGCCAGCAGCAATTCCACAGGACAGGGCGTAGAGCAGTACTTC	CASSNSTGQGVEQYF
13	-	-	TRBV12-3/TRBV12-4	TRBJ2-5	TGTGCCAGCAGTTCCCCCGGGGAAGAGACCCAGTACTTC	CASSSPGEETQYF
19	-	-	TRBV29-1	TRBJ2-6	TGCAGCGTTATTACAGCAGGAGGGAAGACTCTCTCTGGGGCCAACGTCCTGACTTTC	CSVITAGGKTLSGANVLTF
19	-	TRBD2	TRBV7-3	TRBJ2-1	TGTGCCAGCAGCTTACCCCGGGTACTAGCGGCTGGTTCCTACAATGAGCAGTTCTTC	CASSLPRVLAAGSYNEQFF
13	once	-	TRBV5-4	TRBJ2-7	TGTGCCAGCAGCTTCAGGGGAGGGGGCGAGCAGTACTTC	CASSFRGGGEQYF
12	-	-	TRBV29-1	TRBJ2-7	TGCAGCGTTGTAAGCGCCCCCTACGAGCAGTACTTC	CSVVSAPYEQYF
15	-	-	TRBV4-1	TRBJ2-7	TGCGCCAGCAGCCAAGTTGGCAGAACCTCCTACGAGCAGTACTTC	CASSQVGRTSYEQYF
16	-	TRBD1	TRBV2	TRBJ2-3	TGTGCCAGCAGTGAAGCGGGACAGGGTTGGGCAGATACGCAGTATTTT	CASSEAGQGWADTQYF
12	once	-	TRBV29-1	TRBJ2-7	TGCAGCGGGGTCAGCGGCTCCTACGAGCAGTACTTC	CSGVSGSYEQYF
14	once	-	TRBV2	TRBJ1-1	TGTGCCACCGGAGGGGGGGCAGCGAACACTGAAGCTTTCTTT	CATGGGAANTEAFF
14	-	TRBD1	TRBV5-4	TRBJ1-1	TGTGCCAGCAGCTTGAGCAGGGGGCCCACTGAAGCTTTCTTT	CASSLSRGPTEAFF
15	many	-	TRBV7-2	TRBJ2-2	TGTGCCAGCAGCTTAGCCCAGGGGAACACCGGGGAGCTGTTTTTT	CASSLAQGNTGELFF
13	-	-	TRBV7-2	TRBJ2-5	TGTGCCAGCAGCTTGGCGGAGGCCCGGACCCAGTACTTC	CASSLAEARTQYF
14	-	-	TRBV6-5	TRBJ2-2	TGTGCCAGCAGCGGACATCCTCAGACCGGGGAGCTGTTTTTT	CASSGHPQTGELFF
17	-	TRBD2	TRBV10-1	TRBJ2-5	TGCGCCAGCAGCCCCGTCACGCAACTAGCGGTGCAAGAGACCCAGTACTTC	CASSPVTQLAVQETQYF
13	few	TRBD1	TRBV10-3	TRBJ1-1	TGTGCCATCTACGGGACAGGGAAGGCTGAAGCTTTCTTT	CAIYGTGKAEAFF
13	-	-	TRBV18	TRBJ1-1	TGTGCCAGCTCACCTACGGTGAACACTGAAGCTTTCTTT	CASSPTVNTEAFF
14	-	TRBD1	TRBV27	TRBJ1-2	TGTGCCAGCAGTCGGGACAGGGAATACTATGGCTACACCTTC	CASSRDREYYGYTF
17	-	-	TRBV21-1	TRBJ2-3	TGTGCCAGCACGGGACGACTAGCGGGAGTAACGACAGATACGCAGTATTTT	CASTGRLAGVTTDTQYF
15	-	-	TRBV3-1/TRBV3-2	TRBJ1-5	TGTGCCAGCAGCCAAGGGCCGGTAGGCGGTCAGCCCCAGCATTTT	CASSQGPVGGQPQHF
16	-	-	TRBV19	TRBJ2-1	TGTGCCAGTAGTGGGAGACTCCCTTCCCGCTACAATGAGCAGTTCTTC	CASSGRLPSRYNEQFF
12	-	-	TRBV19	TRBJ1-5	TGTGCCAGTAGTATAGGGCAGGGGCCCCAGCATTTT	CASSIGQGPQHF
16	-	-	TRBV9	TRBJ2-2	TGTGCCAGCAGCGTAGGTTCGGGGGCGAACACCGGGGAGCTGTTTTTT	CASSVGSGANTGELFF
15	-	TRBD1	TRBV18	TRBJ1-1	TGTGCCAGCTCACCATTGACAGGGCCCGACACTGAAGCTTTCTTT	CASSPLTGPDTEAFF
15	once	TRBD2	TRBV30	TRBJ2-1	TGTGCCTGGAGTGTAGGTCGGGCGGGAGGGAGTGAGCAGTTCTTC	CAWSVGRAGGSEQFF
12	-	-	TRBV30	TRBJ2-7	TGTGCCTGGAGTGTATATGCGTACGAGCAGTACTTC	CAWSVYAYEQYF
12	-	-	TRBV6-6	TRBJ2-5	TGTGCCAGCAGGGCGGGGCCGGAGACCCAGTACTTC	CASRAGPETQYF
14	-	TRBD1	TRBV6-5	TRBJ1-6	TGTGCCGTTTCAAAGGGACAGGGGGGTTCACCCCTCCACTTT	CAVSKGQGGSPLHF
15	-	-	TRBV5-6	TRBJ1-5	TGTGCCAGCAGCTTGGGCAGGAATGGCAATCAGCCCCAGCATTTT	CASSLGRNGNQPQHF
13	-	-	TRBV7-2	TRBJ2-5	TGTGCCAGCAGGAGGAGGGGGGGAGAGACCCAGTACTTC	CASRRRGGETQYF
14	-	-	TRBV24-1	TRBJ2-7	TGTGCCACCAGTGAGCAGTCCCACCCCTACGAGCAGTACTTC	CATSEQSHPYEQYF
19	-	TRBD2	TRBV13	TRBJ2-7	TGTGCCAGCAGCTCCTGGACACTGTCTACTAGCGAAGTTTCCTACGAGCAGTACTTC	CASSSWTLSTSEVSYEQYF
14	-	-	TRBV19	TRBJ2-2	TGTGCTTCAAGTTTGGGGGGTAACACCGGGGAGCTGTTTTTT	CASSLGGNTGELFF
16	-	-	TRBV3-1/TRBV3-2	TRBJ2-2	TGTGCCAGCAGCCCGATAGGGGGGGCGAACACCGGGGAGCTGTTTTTT	CASSPIGGANTGELFF
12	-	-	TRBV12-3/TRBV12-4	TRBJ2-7	TGTGCCAGCAGTTTCGGGGGAAGGGAGCAGTACTTC	CASSFGGREQYF
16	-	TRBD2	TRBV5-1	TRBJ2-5	TGCGCCAGCAGCTTGGACCCTAGCGGGACCCAAGAGACCCAGTACTTC	CASSLDPSGTQETQYF
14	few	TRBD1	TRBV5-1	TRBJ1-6	TGCGCCAGCAGCTACGGGACAGGGGCTTCACCCCTCCACTTT	CASSYGTGASPLHF
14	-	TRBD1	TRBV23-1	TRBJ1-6	TGCGCCGGGGGCCGGGACAGAGTCATTTCACCCCTCCACTTT	CAGGRDRVISPLHF
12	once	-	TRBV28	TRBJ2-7	TGTGCCAGCAGTACAACATACTACGAGCAGTACTTC	CASSTTYYEQYF
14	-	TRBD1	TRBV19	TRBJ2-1	TGTGCCAGTAGGGGACAGGGGGGGAACAATGAGCAGTTCTTC	CASRGQGGNNEQFF
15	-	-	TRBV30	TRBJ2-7	TGTGCCTGGAGTGGAGCCCAGCGGAACTCCTACGAGCAGTACTTC	CAWSGAQRNSYEQYF
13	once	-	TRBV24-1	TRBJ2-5	TGTGCCACCAGTGAGCATGAGGCCCGGACCCAGTACTTC	CATSEHEARTQYF
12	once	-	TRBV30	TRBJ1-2	TGTGCCTGGAGTGTGGCACAGAACCTACTGACCTTC	CAWSVAQNLLTF
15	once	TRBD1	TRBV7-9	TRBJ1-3	TGTGCCAGCAGCGTACAGGGGGCCATTGGAAACACCATATATTTT	CASSVQGAIGNTIYF
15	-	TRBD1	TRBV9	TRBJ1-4	TGTGCCAGCAGCGCGCCGGGACAGATAAATGAAAAACTGTTTTTT	CASSAPGQINEKLFF
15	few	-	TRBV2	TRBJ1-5	TGTGCCAGCAGGACACGGACAGCCGGCAATCAGCCCCAGCATTTT	CASRTRTAGNQPQHF
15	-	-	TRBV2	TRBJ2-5	TGTGCCAGCAGTGCAAGCGGAGTCGGCCTAGAGACCCAGTACTTC	CASSASGVGLETQYF
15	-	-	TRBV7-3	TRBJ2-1	TGTGCCAGCAGCCCCGAAGTAGGACAGAGGGGTGAGCAGTTCTTC	CASSPEVGQRGEQFF
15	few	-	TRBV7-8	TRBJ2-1	TGTGCCAGCAGCCGAGCGGAGAGCTCCTACAATGAGCAGTTCTTC	CASSRAESSYNEQFF
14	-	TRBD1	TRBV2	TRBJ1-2	TGTGCCAGCAGGTCCGGGACAGGGGGCTATGGCTACACCTTC	CASRSGTGGYGYTF